These T cell receptor beta chains were read from a single sample in a study of T cells after yellow fever vaccination. A single record per CDR3 protein comes from TCRdb applying MiXCR to the 5' RACE reads. The sample lists some 400,000 distinct CDR3 sequences; 6.2% were seen once. The specimen comprised PBMCs, sampled 5 days after the yellow fever booster vaccination. These receptors all come from a man aged 30 to 39 who received the YFV17D yellow fever vaccine. The CDR3 runs from the conserved cysteine through the conserved F or W. The size of a clone is reported for some rows only, either as once, few or many, or as a class for expanded clones.

TRBV10-2,few,TRBJ2-7,CASRPASGRPHEQYF
TRBV3-1,NA,TRBJ1-2,CASSQPGWSNYGYTF
TRBV7-9,many,TRBJ2-5,CASRDAGTSDQETQYF
TRBV5-6,NA,TRBJ2-7,CASSASDRGILYEQYF
TRBV5-1,few,TRBJ2-7,CASSLVQVAGEQYF
TRBV11-2,many,TRBJ2-1,CASTRLVEQFF
TRBV25-1,few,TRBJ1-1,CASSDPGTGHAEAFF
TRBV27,NA,TRBJ2-7,CASRSGGEQYF
TRBV5-6,NA,TRBJ2-1,CASSLVMDEQFF
TRBV7-8,NA,TRBJ2-4,CASSSAPGLVKNIQYF
TRBV7-2,few,TRBJ2-3,CASSSRAGGSKDTQYF
TRBV10-3,few,TRBJ2-1,CAISGQEYDNEQFF
TRBV5-1,many,TRBJ2-5,CASSSLALKETQYF
TRBV12-3/TRBV12-4,many,TRBJ2-5,CASSLAGGGQETQYF
TRBV20-1,NA,TRBJ2-7,CSEQGVKTYEQYF
TRBV27,NA,TRBJ2-3,CASATPSGLAGMTDTQYF
TRBV2,few,TRBJ2-7,CASKPPLTGGHEQYF
TRBV6-2/TRBV6-3,NA,TRBJ2-6,CASSYGGIAGAGANVLTF
TRBV5-1,NA,TRBJ2-5,CASGARGGPGLETQYF
TRBV19,many,TRBJ2-5,CASKRTGRETQYF
TRBV4-1,many,TRBJ2-1,CASSQDGTSGEQFF
TRBV9,NA,TRBJ2-7,CASSVASSNEQYF
TRBV28,many,TRBJ2-1,CASSPYGTRVNEQFF
TRBV3-1,many,TRBJ2-3,CASSWTSGRHTQYF
TRBV7-9,many,TRBJ2-3,CASSFELGTDTQYF
TRBV5-5,many,TRBJ1-5,CASSLRSNQPQHF
TRBV12-3/TRBV12-4,many,TRBJ2-1,CASSFRLDRGEQFF
TRBV4-1,NA,TRBJ2-7,CASSPDSGRAYEQYF
TRBV15,many,TRBJ2-1,CATGTSGGSYNEQFF
TRBV9,few,TRBJ2-1,CASSVSGSTYNEQFF
TRBV30,few,TRBJ2-3,CAWTTGLAGGDTQYF
TRBV5-5,NA,TRBJ2-3,CARGPASYTDTQYF
TRBV14,few,TRBJ2-1,CAIRFLFCWTSGFQPYNEQFF
TRBV20-1,few,TRBJ2-4,CSATDVGDIIQYF
TRBV29-1,many,TRBJ2-7,CSVVTGLAYYEQYF
TRBV29-1,few,TRBJ2-7,CSVALGPAYEQYF
TRBV28,many,TRBJ2-7,CASTPGVAGVPYEQYF
TRBV7-3,NA,TRBJ2-2,CASRDSVNTGELFF
TRBV20-1,many,TRBJ2-1,CSVGTGYNNEQFF
TRBV7-8,NA,TRBJ2-1,CASSLTEDDYNEQFF
TRBV18,NA,TRBJ1-5,CASSLQNSNQPQHF
TRBV2,many,TRBJ2-7,CASKAQGSLNYEQYF
TRBV14,few,TRBJ1-1,CASSQGGSVVAFF
TRBV5-1,NA,TRBJ2-2,CASSPRTSGMTGELFF
TRBV20-1,NA,TRBJ2-5,CSARAGAGGLETQYF
TRBV5-6,few,TRBJ2-5,CASSLVGGQGETQYF
TRBV12-3/TRBV12-4,NA,TRBJ1-4,CASSFIGTARDRSRLNEKLFF
TRBV4-3,NA,TRBJ1-5,CASSQEASSSNQPQHF
TRBV7-8,few,TRBJ1-2,CASSPPRYYGYTF
TRBV28,few,TRBJ2-7,CASGTGGLSYEQYF
TRBV5-6,many,TRBJ1-4,CASSLGHYEKLFF
TRBV15,many,TRBJ2-1,CATSSPRSSLSEQFF
TRBV29-1,few,TRBJ2-7,CSAGRGGSGEQYF
TRBV20-1,few,TRBJ1-5,CSAREYRIDRGLNQPQHF
TRBV5-6,few,TRBJ1-1,CASSLGKDTEAFF
TRBV20-1,few,TRBJ2-1,CCARDPLGRSGSYNEQFF
TRBV5-5,many,TRBJ2-7,CASSLVTSGSSSYEQYF
TRBV3-1,NA,TRBJ2-5,CASSPWTSGSWETQYF
TRBV11-1,few,TRBJ1-1,CASRSGQYFHNKNTEAFF